This entry lists 27 T cell receptor beta chains sequenced from one sample in a study of T-cell reconstitution after alpha-beta-depleted transplantation in children (dated by TCRdb to about 2016). Reading the label with the study, this specimen's time point is: day 60 (about 2 months) after transplantation. The label giving this sample's treatment or condition can be read as: allogeneic hematopoietic cell transplantation with graft depleted of TCRalphabeta T cells and CD19 B cells. Preparation of the library involved PCR. The run used an Illumina HiSeq 2500. To normalize quantification of the TCRbeta repertoire, the TCR libraries were built with molecular barcoding that relied on unique molecular identifiers. TCRdb trimmed the raw reads at Q25, called clones with MiXCR and kept productive beta chains. One record per CDR3 amino acid sequence lists the most common genes and DNA. This sample has 27,000 or so distinct CDR3 sequences in its table, and roughly a sixth of those were observed once. Clones ranked in the top ten supply 35% of the sample.

Material: PBMCs, mostly from graft donor cells, obtained 60 days after TCRalphabeta/CD19-depleted stem cell transplant. These receptors originate from a male patient aged 2-9 years who had a stem cell transplant for acute lymphoblastic leukemia, so the T cells may come from the graft donor.

This sequence joins TRBV12-3 or TRBV12-4 and TRBJ2-7; D perhaps matches TRBD2 (6 bases). V lost 7 bases, J lost 0 bases, and 16 bases lay in between. The CDR3 has 15 amino acids. In DNA form, the CDR3 reads TGTGCCAGCACCCTAGACGGGGGTAGCTCCTACGAGCAGTACGTC. Encoded protein: CASTLDGGSSYEQYV.

This clonotype was picked up many times. The chain is built from TRBV11-3 and TRBJ2-3; D assignment may be TRBD1 or TRBD2 (5 bases each). The germline V and J ends were trimmed by 2 bases and 2 bases, with 14 bases remaining between them. The CDR3 runs to 16 residues. Germline V gene lookup returns CDR1 SGHNT and CDR2 YENEEA. CDR3 bases: TGTGCCAGCAGCTTATGGGGGAGTAGCGTCACAGATACGCAGTATTTT. As protein: CASSLWGSSVTDTQYF.

In its sample, this clonotype was seen many times. This rearrangement joins TRBV4-3 to TRBJ2-1, with D possibly matching TRBD2 (6 bases). The CDR3 runs 13 residues. With 1 base removed from V and 9 bases from J, the gap between germline ends came to 10 bases. The germline V gene encodes CDR1 LGHNA and CDR2 YSLEER. CDR3 sequence: CASSQGLVVEQFF. CDR3 nucleotide sequence: TGCGCCAGCAGCCAAGGACTAGTGGTTGAGCAGTTCTTC.

This chain joins TRBV5-1 and TRBJ1-2, with D perhaps matching TRBD1 (5 bases). The V gene lost 2 bases and the J gene lost 2 bases, with 10 bases spanning the gap. Germline CDR1 reads SGHRS; CDR2 reads YFSETQ. The CDR3 contains 14 residues. The CDR3 DNA reads as TGCGCCAGCAGCTTACGGGGCTCCAACTATGGCTACACCTTC. This gives the protein CASSLRGSNYGYTF.

The chain joins TRBV7-9 to TRBJ2-1, with TRBD2 matching 10 bases. Trimming at V came to 5 bases and at J to 7 bases, leaving 5 bases not matched to a gene. The germline V gene encodes CDR1 SEHNR and CDR2 FQNEAQ (reference sequence). The CDR3 is 14 residues long. The CDR3 sequence: CASSRSGGANEQFF. The DNA of the CDR3 is TGTGCCAGCAGCCGAAGCGGGGGGGCGAATGAGCAGTTCTTC.

This clonotype has ten or more counts. J is TRBJ2-1 and V is TRBV7-2; 8 bases map to TRBD1. With V trimmed by 5 bases and J by 7 bases, 7 bases remained unmatched. This CDR3 comprises 14 residues. Germline V gene data show CDR1 as SGHTA and CDR2 as FQGNSA. The CDR3 loop reads CASSVRQGRNEQFF. The CDR3 DNA follows: TGTGCCAGCAGCGTAAGACAGGGGCGGAATGAGCAGTTCTTC.

This clonotype was observed a handful of times. The chain recombines TRBV20-1 with TRBJ2-7; 7 nucleotides agree with TRBD2. The CDR3 runs 14 residues. The V gene end was trimmed by 5 bases and the J gene end by 1 base; junction bases not matched to a gene: 8. The germline V gene encodes CDR1 DFQATT and CDR2 SNEGSKA (reference sequence). The CDR3 reads CSARRGSFSYEQYF. The CDR3, as DNA: TGCAGTGCTCGGCGGGGGTCTTTTTCCTACGAGCAGTACTTC.

In its sample, this clonotype was seen many times. V usage is TRBV29-1 and J usage is TRBJ2-1; D is unresolved. This CDR3 comprises 16 residues. Germline V gene lookup returns CDR1 SQVTM and CDR2 ANQGSEA. The V and J ends lost 4 bases and 4 bases respectively, with 20 bases between them. CDR3 nucleotides: TGCAGCGTTGGTTTTGTGGGGAAGTCCAGTTACAATGAGCAGTTCTTC. This codes for CSVGFVGKSSYNEQFF.

The V call is TRBV6-2 or TRBV6-3, the J call TRBJ2-1; TRBD1 matches at 9 bases. The CDR3 covers 15 residues. Trimming cost V 4 bases and J 5 bases; bases outside gene matches: 6. The germline CDR1 and CDR2 sequences are MNHEY and SVGEGT. CDR3 protein: CASSLSGTGHNEQFF. The CDR3 nucleotides read TGTGCCAGCAGTTTATCCGGGACAGGGCACAATGAGCAGTTCTTC.

The table lists this clonotype with a few counts. A much larger clone lies one base from this, so it may be a read error. The CDR3 is CASDRQIDTEAFF. The CDR3 DNA is TGTGCCAGCGATCGACAGATCGACACTGAAGCTTTCTTT. V gene TRBV6-1 combines with J gene TRBJ1-1; the D gene is possibly TRBD1 (5 bases). This CDR3 region has 13 residues. The germline V and J ends were trimmed by 8 bases and 3 bases, with 13 bases remaining between them. Germline loops: CDR1 MNHNS, CDR2 SASEGT.

This clonotype was found a few times. CDR3 residues: CSARETGTNEKLFF. CDR3 in DNA: TGCAGTGCTAGGGAAACCGGGACTAATGAAAAACTGTTTTTT. J is TRBJ1-4 and V is TRBV20-1; no definite D call. The CDR3 has 14 amino acids. From germline, CDR1 is DFQATT and CDR2 SNEGSKA (reference sequence). V was trimmed by 3 bases and J by 2 bases, leaving 10 bases between them.

In this sample, this clonotype turned up many times. This chain links TRBV13 with TRBJ2-2; no clear D gene. CDR3 length equals 13 residues. Germline assignment: CDR1 PRHDT and CDR2 FYEKMQ (reference sequence). V was shortened by 3 bases and J by 1 base, with 3 bases between the two germline ends. The chain's CDR3 is CASSFKNTGELFF. The DNA of the CDR3 is TGTGCCAGCAGCTTTAAGAACACCGGGGAGCTGTTTTTT. The full variable domain, completed using reference TRBV13 and TRBJ2-2, is AAGVIQSPRHLIKEKRETATLKCYPIPRHDTVYWYQQGPGQDPQFLISFYEKMQSDKGSIPDRFSAQQFSDYHSELNMSSLELGDSALYFCASSFKNTGELFFGEGSRLTVL.

The table lists this clonotype with a few counts. The V call is TRBV28, the J call TRBJ2-1; 8 nucleotides agree with TRBD1. CDR1 and CDR2 from the germline V gene are MDHEN and SYDVKM. The CDR3 contains 14 residues. With V trimmed by 2 bases and J by 7 bases, 4 bases remained unmatched. This CDR3 reads CASSLIRGRNEQFF. Here the CDR3 DNA reads TGTGCCAGCAGTTTAATCAGGGGGCGGAATGAGCAGTTCTTC.

This clonotype was picked up many times. CDR3 DNA: TGTGCCAGCACGGACAGGGCTGATACGCAGTATTTT. Translated, it gives CASTDRADTQYF. The chain links TRBV12-3 or TRBV12-4 to TRBJ2-3; TRBD1 matches 8 bases. The CDR3 contains 12 residues. V trimming: 7 bases; J trimming: 6 bases; junction bases outside the gene matches: 3.

CDR3 sequence reads: CASSLAGPMNTEAFF. The CDR3 DNA sequence: TGTGCCAGCAGCTTAGCAGGGCCGATGAACACTGAAGCTTTCTTT. The rearrangement uses TRBV7-2 and TRBJ1-1; D gene unclear. V was shortened by 0 bases and J by 0 bases, with 8 bases between the two germline ends. The CDR3 has 15 amino acids. Per the germline V gene, CDR1 is SGHTA and CDR2 is FQGNSA.

The V and J genes are TRBV7-9 and TRBJ1-1, with D unclear. Germline-derived CDR1 and CDR2 are SEHNR and FQNEAQ (reference sequence). Deletions cut 1 base from V and 6 bases from J, with 9 bases between. The CDR3 covers 13 residues. Here the CDR3 reads CASSLGNSAEAFF. The CDR3, as DNA: TGTGCCAGCAGCTTAGGAAATTCCGCTGAAGCTTTCTTT.

A few counts support this clonotype. The chain has TRBV6-6 and TRBJ1-1; no firm D call. This CDR3 has 13 residues. The V gene lost 4 bases and the J gene lost 1 base, with 7 bases spanning the gap. Germline CDR1 and CDR2: MNHNY and SVGAGI (reference sequence). This CDR3 is CASSSRQNTEAFF. Here the CDR3 DNA reads TGTGCCAGCAGTTCCCGACAGAACACTGAAGCTTTCTTT.

The chain joins TRBV7-9 to TRBJ1-1, with 7 bases fitting TRBD1. The CDR3 is 14 residues long. Unmatched junction bases numbered 8, after V lost 7 bases and J lost 3 bases. Germline assignment: CDR1 SEHNR and CDR2 FQNEAQ (reference sequence). This CDR3 is CASKVDRAYTEAFF. The CDR3 nucleotides read TGTGCCAGCAAGGTAGACAGGGCTTACACTGAAGCTTTCTTT. The complete variable domain, with remaining parts taken from reference TRBV7-9 and TRBJ1-1, reads DTGVSQNPRHKITKRGQNVTFRCDPISEHNRLYWYRQTLGQGPEFLTYFQNEAQLEKSRLLSDRFSAERPKGSFSTLEIQRTEQGDSAMYLCASKVDRAYTEAFFGQGTRLTVV.

This clonotype appeared many times. The gene calls are TRBV18 and TRBJ1-1, with TRBD1 identical over 9 bases. The CDR3 is 17 residues long. Germline CDR1 reads KGHSH; CDR2 reads LQKENI. The trim removed 3 bases at V and 2 bases at J, leaving 10 bases unmatched. In DNA form, the CDR3 reads TGTGCCAGCTCACCCCGGACAGGGGACATTCTCAACACTGAAGCTTTCTTT. Its protein is CASSPRTGDILNTEAFF. The full variable domain, with the rest looked up from reference TRBV18 and TRBJ1-1, is NAGVMQNPRHLVRRRGQEARLRCSPMKGHSHVYWYRQLPEEGLKFMVYLQKENIIDESGMPKERFSAEFPKEGPSILRIQQVVRGDSAAYFCASSPRTGDILNTEAFFGQGTRLTVV.

Only a few counts were recorded for this clonotype. CDR3 DNA sequence: TGTGCCAGCAGCCAACGGCGCGGGATGAGCTCCTACAATGAGCAGTTCTTC. Translation gives CASSQRRGMSSYNEQFF. The J gene is TRBJ2-1, the V gene TRBV4-2, with TRBD2 as a possible D gene (6 bases). The CDR3 is 17 residues long. Germline V gene data show CDR1 as LGHNA and CDR2 as YNFKEQ. Between the trimmed V and J ends, which lost 2 bases and 0 bases, there was a span of 14 bases.

This clonotype was observed a handful of times. The rearrangement uses TRBV11-2 and TRBJ2-2; D call uncertain. V lost 5 bases and J 6 bases, leaving 13 bases between the germline ends. The CDR3 totals 14 residues. The germline V gene has CDR1 SGHAT and CDR2 FQNNGV. CDR3 in DNA: TGTGCCAGCAGCCCTGGCTGGCACGCCGGGGAGCTGTTTTTT. Translated, it gives CASSPGWHAGELFF.

This clonotype has a handful of counts. The chain recombines TRBV18 with TRBJ2-7, with 8 bases that match TRBD2. The J segment lost 4 bases and the V segment lost 2 bases, leaving 7 bases of the junction unmatched. CDR3 size: 15 residues. Germline lookup yields CDR1 KGHSH and CDR2 LQKENI. The CDR3 here is CASSPGAGGEYEQYF. The CDR3 coding sequence is TGTGCCAGCTCACCAGGGGCGGGAGGCGAGTACGAGCAGTACTTC. Full variable domain (remainder filled in from reference TRBV18 and TRBJ2-7): NAGVMQNPRHLVRRRGQEARLRCSPMKGHSHVYWYRQLPEEGLKFMVYLQKENIIDESGMPKERFSAEFPKEGPSILRIQQVVRGDSAAYFCASSPGAGGEYEQYFGPGTRLTVT.

This chain joins TRBV7-2 and TRBJ2-1; D gene ambiguous. Germline CDR1 SGHTA, CDR2 FQGNSA. The CDR3 contains 12 residues. V was shortened by 3 bases and J by 0 bases, with 0 bases between the two germline ends. The CDR3 DNA reads TGTGCCAGCAGCTTCTCCTACAATGAGCAGTTCTTC. The encoded protein is CASSFSYNEQFF.

This clonotype came up many times. The chain carries TRBV12-3 or TRBV12-4 and TRBJ1-1; 10 nucleotides match TRBD1. This CDR3 has 13 residues. V lost 7 bases to trimming and J lost 6 bases; unmatched junction nucleotides: 5. CDR3 sequence: CASNPTGGSEAFF. CDR3 DNA: TGTGCCAGCAACCCGACAGGGGGCTCTGAAGCTTTCTTT.

Many counts were recorded for this clonotype. The chain is built from TRBV4-3 and TRBJ2-1, with a tentative D call TRBD2 (5 bases). The CDR3 is 18 residues long. Germline CDR1 and CDR2: LGHNA and YSLEER. V was trimmed by 0 bases and J by 0 bases, leaving 15 bases between them. The CDR3 spells CASSQEGEGRSSYNEQFF. The CDR3 DNA reads TGCGCCAGCAGCCAAGAAGGTGAGGGCCGTAGCTCCTACAATGAGCAGTTCTTC.

This clonotype was seen ten or more times. The chain employs TRBV20-1 and TRBJ2-4; maybe TRBD2 (6 bases). Germline V gives CDR1 DFQATT, CDR2 SNEGSKA (reference sequence). V was trimmed by 0 bases and J by 3 bases, leaving 12 bases between them. CDR3 size: 15 residues. This chain's CDR3 is CSARDGWEDKNIQYF. CDR3 coding DNA: TGCAGTGCTAGAGATGGGTGGGAGGACAAAAACATTCAGTACTTC.

This clonotype occurred a few times. The genes are TRBV6-1 and TRBJ1-2; 7 bases are shared with TRBD1. V dropped 1 base and J dropped 6; count of bases not matched to a gene: 8. Germline V gene data show CDR1 as MNHNS and CDR2 as SASEGT. CDR3 length: 15 amino acids. The CDR3 DNA follows: TGTGCCAGCAGTGAAGGGCGCGGGACAGTTCATGGCTACACCTTC. Its protein is CASSEGRGTVHGYTF.